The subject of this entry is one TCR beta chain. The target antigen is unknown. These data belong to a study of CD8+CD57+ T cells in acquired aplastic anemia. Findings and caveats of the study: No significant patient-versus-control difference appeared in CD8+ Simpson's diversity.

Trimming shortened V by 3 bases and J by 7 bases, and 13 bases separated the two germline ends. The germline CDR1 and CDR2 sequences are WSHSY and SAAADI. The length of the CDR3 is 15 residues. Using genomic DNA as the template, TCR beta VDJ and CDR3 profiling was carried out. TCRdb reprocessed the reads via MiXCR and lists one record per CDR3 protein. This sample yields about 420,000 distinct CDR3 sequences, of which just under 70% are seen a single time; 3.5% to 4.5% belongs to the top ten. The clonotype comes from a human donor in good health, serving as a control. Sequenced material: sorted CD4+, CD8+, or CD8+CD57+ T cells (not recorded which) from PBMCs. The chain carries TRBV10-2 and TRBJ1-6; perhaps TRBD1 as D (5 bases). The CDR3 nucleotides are TGCGCCAGCAGTGAAACCGGCGCAGGGAATTCACCCCTCCACTTT. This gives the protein CASSETGAGNSPLHF.